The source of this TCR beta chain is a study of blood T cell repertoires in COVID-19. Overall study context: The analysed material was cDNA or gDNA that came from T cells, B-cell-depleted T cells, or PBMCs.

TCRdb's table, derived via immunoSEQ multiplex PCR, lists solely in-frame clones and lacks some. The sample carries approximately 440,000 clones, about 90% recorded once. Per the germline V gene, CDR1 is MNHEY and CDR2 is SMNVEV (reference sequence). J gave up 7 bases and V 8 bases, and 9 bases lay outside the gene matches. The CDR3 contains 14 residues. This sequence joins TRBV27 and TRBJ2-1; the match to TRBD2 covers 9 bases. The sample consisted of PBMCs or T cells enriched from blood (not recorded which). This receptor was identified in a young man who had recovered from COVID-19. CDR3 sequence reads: CASALAGWRNEQFF. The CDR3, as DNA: TGTGCCAGCGCACTAGCGGGTTGGAGGAATGAGCAGTTCTTC.